This T cell receptor beta chain was obtained from a study of cytomegalovirus exposure and HLA in healthy donors. The overall study: A previous analysis identified more than 100 million unique TCR beta sequences derived from 180 million or so T cells.

Study findings and constraints: In a later analysis, TCR beta V- and J-gene trimming showed a link to a missense DCLRE1C variant. Cytomegalovirus-associated TCR beta chains were listed, numbering roughly 150. Highest at DRB1 and lowest at HLA-C, TCR association rates differed among HLA loci in a later analysis.

This CDR3 has 15 amino acids. Looked up from germline, CDR1 is SEHNR and CDR2 is FQNEAQ (reference sequence). About this clone itself: Its antigen is unknown. The junction differs from germline at one of its ends, possibly a read error.

The PCR made use of 60 Vbeta and 13 Jbeta primers. The table came from immunoSEQ multiplex PCR; TCRdb's copy has only in-frame clones and leaves some out. The sample holds roughly 140,000 clones, about three quarters seen once. This TCR came from a man aged 40-49 years in good health and CMV-seropositive. Input material: PBMCs. The chain employs TRBV7-9 and TRBJ1-2; unclear D gene. CDR3 sequence (DNA): TGTTCCAGCAGCCGCCAAGCGGGGAGGGAGGATGGCTACACCTTC. As protein: CSSSRQAGREDGYTF.